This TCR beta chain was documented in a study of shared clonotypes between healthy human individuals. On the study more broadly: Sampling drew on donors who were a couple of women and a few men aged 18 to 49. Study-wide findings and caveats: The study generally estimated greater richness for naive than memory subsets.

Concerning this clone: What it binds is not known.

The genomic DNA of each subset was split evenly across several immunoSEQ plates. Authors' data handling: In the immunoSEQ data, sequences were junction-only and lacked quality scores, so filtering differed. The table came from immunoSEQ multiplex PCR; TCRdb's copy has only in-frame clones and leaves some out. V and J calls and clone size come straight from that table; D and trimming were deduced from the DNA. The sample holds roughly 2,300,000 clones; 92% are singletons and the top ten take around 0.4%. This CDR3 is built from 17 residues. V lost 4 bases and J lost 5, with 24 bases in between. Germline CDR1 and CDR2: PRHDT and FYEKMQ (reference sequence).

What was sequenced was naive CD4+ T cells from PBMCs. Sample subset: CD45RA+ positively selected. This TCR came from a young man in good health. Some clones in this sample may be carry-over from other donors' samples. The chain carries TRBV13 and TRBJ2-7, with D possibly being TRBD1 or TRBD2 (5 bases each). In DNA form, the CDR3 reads TGTGCCAGCAGCTCCGAGAGTTGGGGGTCTGGTTCTAACGAGCAGTACTTC. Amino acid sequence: CASSSESWGSGSNEQYF.